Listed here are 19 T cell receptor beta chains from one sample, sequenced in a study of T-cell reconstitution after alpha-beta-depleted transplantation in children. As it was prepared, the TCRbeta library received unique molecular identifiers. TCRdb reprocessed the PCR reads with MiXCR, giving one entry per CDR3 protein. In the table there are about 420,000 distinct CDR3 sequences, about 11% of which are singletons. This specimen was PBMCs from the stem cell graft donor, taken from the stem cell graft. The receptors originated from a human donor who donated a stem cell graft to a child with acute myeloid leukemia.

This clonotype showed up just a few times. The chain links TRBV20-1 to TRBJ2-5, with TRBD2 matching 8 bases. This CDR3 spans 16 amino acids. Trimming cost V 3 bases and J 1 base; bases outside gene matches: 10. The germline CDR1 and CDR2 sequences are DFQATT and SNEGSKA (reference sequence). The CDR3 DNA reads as TGCAGTGCTAGGCCCCCGGTGGGACTAGTCCAAGAGACCCAGTACTTC. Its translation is CSARPPVGLVQETQYF.

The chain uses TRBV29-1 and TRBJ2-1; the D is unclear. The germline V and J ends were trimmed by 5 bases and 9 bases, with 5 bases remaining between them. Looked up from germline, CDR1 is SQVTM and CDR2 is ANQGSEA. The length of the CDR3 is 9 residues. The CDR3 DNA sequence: TGCAGCGTTCCCGGTGAGCAGTTCTTC. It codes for CSVPGEQFF.

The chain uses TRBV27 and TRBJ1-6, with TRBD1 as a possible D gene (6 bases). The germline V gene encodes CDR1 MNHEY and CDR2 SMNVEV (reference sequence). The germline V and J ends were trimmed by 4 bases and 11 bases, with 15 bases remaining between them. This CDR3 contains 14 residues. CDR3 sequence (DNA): TGTGCCAGCAGTTCAGGGGACATCGGGGCACCCCTCCACTTT. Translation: CASSSGDIGAPLHF.

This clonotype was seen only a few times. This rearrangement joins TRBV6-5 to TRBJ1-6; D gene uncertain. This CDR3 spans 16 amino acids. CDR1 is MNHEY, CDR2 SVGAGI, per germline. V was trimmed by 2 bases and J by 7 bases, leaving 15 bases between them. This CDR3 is CASSYSRAPGNSPLHF. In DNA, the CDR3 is TGTGCCAGCAGTTACAGTAGAGCACCGGGGAATTCACCCCTCCACTTT.

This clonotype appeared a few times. The CDR3 loop is CATSRELYSNQPQHF. CDR3 nucleotides: TGTGCCACCAGCAGAGAACTCTATAGCAATCAGCCCCAGCATTTT. This chain links TRBV15 with TRBJ1-5, with unresolved D. This CDR3 spans 15 amino acids. Germline values: CDR1 LNHNV, CDR2 YYDKDF (reference sequence). V lost 0 bases, J lost 0 bases, and 6 bases lay in between.

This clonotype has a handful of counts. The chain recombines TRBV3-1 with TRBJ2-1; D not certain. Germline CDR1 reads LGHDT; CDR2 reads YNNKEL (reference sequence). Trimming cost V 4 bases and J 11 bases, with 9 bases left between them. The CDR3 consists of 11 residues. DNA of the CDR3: TGTGCCAGCAGCCGCGCCCGCAAGCAGTTCTTC. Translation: CASSRARKQFF.

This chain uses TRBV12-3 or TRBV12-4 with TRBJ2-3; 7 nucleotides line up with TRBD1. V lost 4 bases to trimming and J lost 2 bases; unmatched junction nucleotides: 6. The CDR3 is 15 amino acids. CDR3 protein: CASSWGQSFTDTQYF. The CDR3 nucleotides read TGTGCCAGCAGTTGGGGACAGTCTTTCACAGATACGCAGTATTTT.

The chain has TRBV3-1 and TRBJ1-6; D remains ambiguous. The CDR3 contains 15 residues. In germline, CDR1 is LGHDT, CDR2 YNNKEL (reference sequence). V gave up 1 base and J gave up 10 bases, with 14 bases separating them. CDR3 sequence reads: CASSQGDVPTSPLHF. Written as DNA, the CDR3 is TGTGCCAGCAGCCAAGGTGACGTTCCCACCTCACCCCTCCACTTT.

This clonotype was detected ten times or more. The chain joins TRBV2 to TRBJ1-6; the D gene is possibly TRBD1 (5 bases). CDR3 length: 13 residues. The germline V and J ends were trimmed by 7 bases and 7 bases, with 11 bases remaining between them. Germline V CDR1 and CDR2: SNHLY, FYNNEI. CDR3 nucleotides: TGTGCCAGCATGCAGGGACGCAATTCACCCCTCCACTTT. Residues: CASMQGRNSPLHF.

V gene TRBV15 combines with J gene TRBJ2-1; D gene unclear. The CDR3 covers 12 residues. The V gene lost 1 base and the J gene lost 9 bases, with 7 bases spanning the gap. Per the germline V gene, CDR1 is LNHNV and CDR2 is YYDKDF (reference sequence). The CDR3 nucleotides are TGTGCCACCAGCAGAGTAGGGTTTGAGCAGTTCTTC. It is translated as CATSRVGFEQFF. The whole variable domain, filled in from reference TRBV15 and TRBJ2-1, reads DAMVIQNPRYQVTQFGKPVTLSCSQTLNHNVMYWYQQKSSQAPKLLFHYYDKDFNNEADTPDNFQSRRPNTSFCFLDIRSPGLGDTAMYLCATSRVGFEQFFGPGTRLTVL.

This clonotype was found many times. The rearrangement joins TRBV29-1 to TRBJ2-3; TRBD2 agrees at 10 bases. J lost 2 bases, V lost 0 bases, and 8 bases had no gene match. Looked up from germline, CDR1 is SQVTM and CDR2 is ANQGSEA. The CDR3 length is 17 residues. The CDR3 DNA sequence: TGCAGCGTTGAAGATGGATGGACTAGCGGATCCACAGATACGCAGTATTTT. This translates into CSVEDGWTSGSTDTQYF.

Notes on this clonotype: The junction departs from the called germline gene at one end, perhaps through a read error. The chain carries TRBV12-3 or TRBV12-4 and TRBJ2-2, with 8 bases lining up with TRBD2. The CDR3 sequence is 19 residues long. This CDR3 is CTSSLARGSGDTNTGELFF. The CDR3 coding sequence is TGTACCAGCAGTTTAGCGCGTGGTAGCGGGGATACGAACACCGGGGAGCTGTTTTTT.

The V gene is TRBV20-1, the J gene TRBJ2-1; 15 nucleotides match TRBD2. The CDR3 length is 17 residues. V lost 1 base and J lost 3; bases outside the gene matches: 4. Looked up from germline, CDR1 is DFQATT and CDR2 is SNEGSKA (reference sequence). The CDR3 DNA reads TGCAGTGCTAGAGCCGGGACTAGCGGGAGGAACTACAATGAGCAGTTCTTC. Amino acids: CSARAGTSGRNYNEQFF.

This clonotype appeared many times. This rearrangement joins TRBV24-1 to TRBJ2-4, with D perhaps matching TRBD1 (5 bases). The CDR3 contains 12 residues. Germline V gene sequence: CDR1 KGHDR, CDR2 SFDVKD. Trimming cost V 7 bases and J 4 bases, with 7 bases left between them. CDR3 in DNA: TGTGCCACCAGACAGGAAAAAAACATTCAGTACTTC. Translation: CATRQEKNIQYF.

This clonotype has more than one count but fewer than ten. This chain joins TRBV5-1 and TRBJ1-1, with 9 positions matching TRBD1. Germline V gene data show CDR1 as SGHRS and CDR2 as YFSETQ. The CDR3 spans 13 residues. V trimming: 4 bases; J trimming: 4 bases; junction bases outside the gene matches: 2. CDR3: CASSRGQGTEAFF. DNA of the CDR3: TGCGCCAGCAGCCGGGGACAGGGCACTGAAGCTTTCTTT.

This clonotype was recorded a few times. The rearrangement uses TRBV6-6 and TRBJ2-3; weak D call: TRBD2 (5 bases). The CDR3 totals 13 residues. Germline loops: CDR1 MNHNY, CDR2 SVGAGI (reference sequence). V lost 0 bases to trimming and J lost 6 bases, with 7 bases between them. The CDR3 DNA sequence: TGTGCCAGCAGTTACTCGAGGGCGGATACGCAGTATTTT. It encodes CASSYSRADTQYF.

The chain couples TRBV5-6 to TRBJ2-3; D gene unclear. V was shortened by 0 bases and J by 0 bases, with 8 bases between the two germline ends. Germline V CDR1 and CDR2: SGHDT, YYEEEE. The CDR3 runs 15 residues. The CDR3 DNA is TGTGCCAGCAGCTTGGCGTTCAGAAGCACAGATACGCAGTATTTT. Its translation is CASSLAFRSTDTQYF.

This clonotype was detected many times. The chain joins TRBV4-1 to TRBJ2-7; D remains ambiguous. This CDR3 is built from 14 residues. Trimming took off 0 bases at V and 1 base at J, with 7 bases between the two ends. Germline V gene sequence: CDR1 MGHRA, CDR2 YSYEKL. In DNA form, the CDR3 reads TGCGCCAGCAGCCAAGAACCGAGATCCTACGAGCAGTACTTC. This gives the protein CASSQEPRSYEQYF.

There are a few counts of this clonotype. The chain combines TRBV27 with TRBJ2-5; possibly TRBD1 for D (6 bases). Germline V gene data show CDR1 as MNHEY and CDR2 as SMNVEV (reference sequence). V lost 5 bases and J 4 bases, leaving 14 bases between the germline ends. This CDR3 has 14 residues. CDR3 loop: CASSLTPTGETQYF. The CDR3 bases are TGTGCCAGCAGTCTAACACCGACAGGAGAGACCCAGTACTTC.